Below, 28 T cell receptor beta chains from the same sample are listed, as sequenced in a study of cytomegalovirus exposure and HLA in healthy donors. It was with 60 Vbeta and 13 Jbeta primers that the PCR ran. Clones were read by immunoSEQ multiplex PCR, and TCRdb kept only the in-frame ones, dropping some. Seen here are 100,000 to 150,000 clones, about 83% observed once, and the top ten hold 1.2%. The specimen sequenced was PBMCs. Every receptor here comes from a girl aged 2 to 10 in good health and CMV-seronegative.

The V gene is TRBV4-3, the J gene TRBJ1-2; 10 nucleotides align to TRBD1. The CDR3 extends over 14 amino acids. Germline loops: CDR1 LGHNA, CDR2 YSLEER. V shed 4 bases and J 6 bases; nucleotides not matched to a gene: 5. CDR3: CASSRRTGGDGYTF. The CDR3 DNA sequence: TGCGCCAGCAGCCGTCGGACAGGGGGGGATGGCTACACCTTC.

As DNA, the CDR3 is TGTGCCAGCGGAAGCCGATGGGGTAGCGGGATCTACAATGAGCAGTTCTTC. Its translation is CASGSRWGSGIYNEQFF. This chain joins TRBV25-1 and TRBJ2-1; 8 nucleotides line up with TRBD2. The CDR3 totals 17 residues. V shed 8 bases, J shed 3 bases, and the junction held 15 bases outside the gene matches. CDR1 and CDR2 from the germline V gene are MGHDK and SYGVNS.

The chain recombines TRBV5-5 with TRBJ2-7; 12 positions match TRBD1. V shed 4 bases and J 5 bases; nucleotides not matched to a gene: 4. Germline CDR1 is SGHKS and CDR2 is YYEKEE (reference sequence). The CDR3 is made up of 14 amino acids. Here the CDR3 reads CASSGGQGADEQYF. As DNA, the CDR3 is TGTGCCAGCAGCGGGGGACAGGGGGCCGACGAGCAGTACTTC.

This rearrangement joins TRBV4-2 to TRBJ2-3, with 12 positions matching TRBD2. CDR1 LGHNA and CDR2 YNFKEQ come from the germline V gene. The CDR3 spans 17 residues. The V and J ends lost 4 bases and 3 bases, in that order; junction bases with no gene match: 8. The CDR3 nucleotides are TGTGCCAGCAGCCCCGGACTAGCGGGAAGGGGAACAGATACGCAGTATTTT. Translated, it gives CASSPGLAGRGTDTQYF.

This chain connects TRBV4-2 to TRBJ2-7, with a tentative D call TRBD1 (6 bases). Germline V gives CDR1 LGHNA, CDR2 YNFKEQ. The V gene lost 8 bases and the J gene lost 7 bases, with 18 bases spanning the gap. The CDR3 has 13 residues. CDR3 amino acids: CASALGARGEQYF. In DNA, the CDR3 is TGTGCCAGCGCCTTGGGGGCCCGGGGTGAGCAGTACTTC.

The chain uses TRBV9 and TRBJ1-2, with D uncertain. This CDR3 is built from 13 residues. CDR1 is SGDLS, CDR2 YYNGEE, per germline. Trimming removed 3 bases from V and 0 bases from J, with 6 bases in between. The CDR3 reads CASSEHSNYGYTF. CDR3 sequence (DNA): TGTGCCAGCAGCGAACATTCTAACTATGGCTACACCTTC.

This rearrangement joins TRBV4-2 to TRBJ2-1, with 9 bases fitting TRBD2. This CDR3 is 15 amino acids long. The V gene's germline CDR1 is LGHNA and CDR2 YNFKEQ. Trimming at V came to 2 bases and at J to 9 bases, leaving 8 bases not matched to a gene. CDR3 DNA sequence: TGTGCCAGCAGCCAACTGGCGGGGGGGCCCGCTGAGCAGTTCTTC. The encoded protein is CASSQLAGGPAEQFF.

The genes are TRBV4-1 and TRBJ2-1; the D gene is possibly TRBD1 (5 bases). The CDR3 is 15 amino acids. With 2 bases removed from V and 8 bases from J, the gap between germline ends came to 16 bases. Germline V gene sequence: CDR1 MGHRA, CDR2 YSYEKL. CDR3 nucleotide sequence: TGCGCCAGCAGCCAAATAAAGGCAGGGTTGGATGAGCAGTTCTTC. Translating it yields CASSQIKAGLDEQFF.

DNA of the CDR3: TGTGCCAGCAGCCACATTAGCGGGGGGGCAGATACGCAGTATTTT. It encodes CASSHISGGADTQYF. The chain is built from TRBV7-6 and TRBJ2-3; 11 bases line up with TRBD2. V shed 5 bases and J 4 bases; nucleotides not matched to a gene: 5. The germline V gene has CDR1 SGHVS and CDR2 FNYEAQ. The CDR3 contains 15 residues.

The rearrangement uses TRBV5-1 and TRBJ1-1, with 7 nucleotides matching TRBD1. This CDR3 has 15 amino acids. The J segment lost 1 base and the V segment lost 0 bases, leaving 3 bases of the junction unmatched. CDR1 is SGHRS, CDR2 YFSETQ, per germline. DNA for the CDR3: TGCGCCAGCAGCTTGGAGGGGGCGAAGAACACTGAAGCTTTCTTT. Amino acids: CASSLEGAKNTEAFF.

V is TRBV11-1 and J is TRBJ2-3; D call uncertain. CDR3 length: 11 amino acids. The V gene's germline CDR1 is SGHAT and CDR2 FQDESV (reference sequence). The germline V and J ends were trimmed by 8 bases and 2 bases, with 5 bases remaining between them. CDR3 sequence (DNA): TGTGCCAGCTCCTCCACAGATACGCAGTATTTT. Translated, it gives CASSSTDTQYF.

This clone occurred a few times. V and J are TRBV6-1 and TRBJ1-2; D uncertain. V gave up 3 bases and J gave up 3 bases, with 8 bases separating them. Germline V gene lookup returns CDR1 MNHNS and CDR2 SASEGT. CDR3 length equals 13 residues. The CDR3 is CASSEYNHYGYTF. In nucleotides, the CDR3 is TGTGCCAGCAGTGAGTACAACCACTATGGCTACACCTTC.

A few counts support this clone. CDR3 nucleotide sequence: TGTGCCAGCAGGAATGGCAGGGGGACCCAGTACTTC. This codes for CASRNGRGTQYF. The rearrangement uses TRBV28 and TRBJ2-5; D perhaps matches TRBD1 (6 bases). Germline CDR1 reads MDHEN; CDR2 reads SYDVKM. The CDR3 consists of 12 residues. The germline V and J ends were trimmed by 6 bases and 7 bases, with 12 bases remaining between them.

The rearrangement joins TRBV19 to TRBJ1-1; possible D gene TRBD1, 5 bases. The CDR3 has 20 residues. The V gene's germline CDR1 is LNHDA and CDR2 SQIVND (reference sequence). V was shortened by 4 bases and J by 1 base, with 28 bases between the two germline ends. Here the CDR3 DNA reads TGTGCCAGTAGTACCCTCGGGGGTGCGGTTGTCGTAGAAGGGAACACTGAAGCTTTCTTT. This translates into CASSTLGGAVVVEGNTEAFF.

The CDR3 is CAFRRASGSSYEQYF. CDR3 sequence (DNA): TGTGCCTTCCGAAGGGCTAGCGGGAGCTCCTACGAGCAGTACTTC. V and J are TRBV2 and TRBJ2-7, with TRBD2 matching 10 bases. The CDR3 totals 15 residues. Germline V gene lookup returns CDR1 SNHLY and CDR2 FYNNEI. The V gene end was trimmed by 11 bases and the J gene end by 0 bases; junction bases not matched to a gene: 10.

The chain couples TRBV29-1 to TRBJ1-3, with D uncertain. V lost 7 bases and J lost 2, with 18 bases in between. The CDR3 runs 15 residues. Germline V lookup: CDR1 SQVTM, CDR2 ANQGSEA. The CDR3 coding sequence is TGCAGCGCCCTGACTCCTGAGGCACCTGGAAACACCATATATTTT. As protein: CSALTPEAPGNTIYF.

The genes are TRBV23-1 and TRBJ2-1; D uncertain. TRBV23-1 is annotated as an ORF whose role is uncertain. Trimming stripped 4 bases from V and 1 base from J, with 2 bases between. There are 12 residues in the CDR3. The CDR3 protein is CASSPSYNEQFF. Written as DNA, the CDR3 is TGCGCCAGCAGTCCATCCTACAATGAGCAGTTCTTC.

The rearrangement links TRBV29-1 to TRBJ2-7; possible D gene TRBD2, 6 bases. The CDR3 is 11 residues long. The V end was cut by 5 bases, the J end by 9 bases, with 14 bases between. CDR1 and CDR2 from the germline V gene are SQVTM and ANQGSEA. In DNA, the CDR3 is TGCAGCGTTTCGGAGGGTCTTAGGCAGTACTTC. This gives the protein CSVSEGLRQYF.

This clone was recorded once. This chain uses TRBV18 with TRBJ2-7, with 8 bases identical to TRBD1. The CDR3 covers 14 residues. Trimming removed 4 bases from V and 5 bases from J; junction bases left unmatched: 7. CDR1 and CDR2 from the germline V gene are KGHSH and LQKENI. CDR3 residues: CASSRLDRENEQYF. The CDR3 nucleotides read TGTGCCAGCTCACGTTTGGACAGGGAAAACGAGCAGTACTTC.

This chain links TRBV7-2 with TRBJ2-1; 7 bases are a match to TRBD1. The CDR3 length is 15 residues. Per the germline V gene, CDR1 is SGHTA and CDR2 is FQGNSA. Trimming took 0 bases from V and 9 from J; bases not matched to a gene: 8. The CDR3 region is CASSLALRGQGEQFF. The CDR3 DNA reads TGTGCCAGCAGCTTAGCGCTAAGGGGGCAAGGTGAGCAGTTCTTC. The full variable domain, rest sourced from reference TRBV7-2 and TRBJ2-1, is GAGVSQSPSNKVTEKGKDVELRCDPISGHTALYWYRQSLGQGLEFLIYFQGNSAPDKSGLPSDRFSAERTGGSVSTLTIQRTQQEDSAVYLCASSLALRGQGEQFFGPGTRLTVL.

The chain combines TRBV30 with TRBJ1-3; no firm D call. V was pared by 3 bases and J by 0 bases, with 9 bases between. The CDR3 has 14 amino acids. CDR1 and CDR2 from the germline V gene are GTSNPN and SVGIG (reference sequence). The chain's CDR3 is CAWSLWSSGNTIYF. In nucleotides, the CDR3 is TGTGCCTGGAGCTTATGGAGCTCTGGAAACACCATATATTTT.

The sample holds a few counts of this clone. V and J are TRBV10-2 and TRBJ2-7; D remains ambiguous. The CDR3 runs to 15 residues. The germline V gene has CDR1 WSHSY and CDR2 SAAADI. Trimming removed 1 base from V and 4 bases from J, with 14 bases in between. The CDR3 protein is CASSEFLGPEYEQYF. The CDR3 DNA reads TGCGCCAGCAGTGAGTTTCTAGGCCCCGAATACGAGCAGTACTTC.

This rearrangement joins TRBV30 to TRBJ2-7; no clear D gene. Germline assignment: CDR1 GTSNPN and CDR2 SVGIG (reference sequence). The CDR3 loop spans 13 amino acids. V shed 4 bases and J shed 2 bases, with 12 bases lying between them. CDR3 in amino acids: CAWIGHTPYEQYF. DNA of the CDR3: TGTGCCTGGATTGGCCACACACCCTACGAGCAGTACTTC.

The chain recombines TRBV30 with TRBJ1-4, with D hard to call. The V end was cut by 2 bases, the J end by 7 bases, with 5 bases between. Germline V gene sequence: CDR1 GTSNPN, CDR2 SVGIG (reference sequence). The CDR3 length is 11 residues. For the CDR3, the DNA is TGTGCCTGGAGTACCGGTGAAAAACTGTTTTTT. As protein: CAWSTGEKLFF.

This clone was found once. V usage is TRBV6-5 and J usage is TRBJ2-5; 10 bases are a match to TRBD1. The CDR3 sequence is 14 residues long. J was trimmed by 3 bases and V by 5 bases; bases with no gene match: 3. Germline V gene data show CDR1 as MNHEY and CDR2 as SVGAGI. The DNA for the CDR3 is TGTGCCAGCAGTCCTGGACAGGGGGAAGAGACCCAGTACTTC. Translated: CASSPGQGEETQYF.

This clone appeared a single time. V usage is TRBV19 and J usage is TRBJ2-3; D uncertain. This CDR3 is built from 16 residues. Trimming left V 5 bases short and J 0 bases short, with 15 bases between. From germline, CDR1 is LNHDA and CDR2 SQIVND (reference sequence). CDR3 bases: TGTGCCAGTAGTCCCCCGCGGCTAGTGAGCACAGATACGCAGTATTTT. Its translation: CASSPPRLVSTDTQYF.

The J gene is TRBJ1-2, the V gene TRBV28; weak D call: TRBD1 (6 bases). The germline V and J ends were trimmed by 5 bases and 1 base, with 14 bases remaining between them. The CDR3 covers 15 residues. CDR1 is MDHEN and CDR2 is SYDVKM in the germline V gene. The CDR3 reads CASSRDPGHNYGYTF. The CDR3 coding sequence is TGTGCCAGCAGTAGAGACCCGGGACATAACTATGGCTACACCTTC.

This rearrangement joins TRBV5-1 to TRBJ2-3, with D possibly matching TRBD2 (5 bases). The V end was cut by 4 bases, the J end by 3 bases, with 9 bases between. Germline V gives CDR1 SGHRS, CDR2 YFSETQ. The CDR3 extends over 13 amino acids. The CDR3 protein is CASSGGLTDTQYF. The DNA for the CDR3 is TGCGCCAGCAGCGGAGGATTAACAGATACGCAGTATTTT.